A selection of T cell receptor beta chains follows, all from one sample in a study of blood T cell repertoires in COVID-19. Profiled with immunoSEQ multiplex PCR; TCRdb holds only in-frame clones, not every one. The sample holds about 140,000 clones, 88% seen once. Sequenced material: peripheral blood. These receptors originate from a man in his 70s with acute or convalescent COVID-19. Each CDR3 is given with its conserved first and last residue. Clone sizes are given selectively: once, few, many, or a class where the clone is expanded.

V gene	clone size	J gene	CDR3 protein
TRBV9	-	TRBJ2-7	CASSTLGTGGYEQYF
TRBV3-1/TRBV3-2	-	TRBJ2-1	CASSQMGTSVRNEQFF
TRBV24-1	once	TRBJ1-2	CATSDDRANYGYTF
TRBV30	-	TRBJ2-3	CAWSVSSGRDTQYF
TRBV5-4	-	TRBJ1-1	CASSLDQGRAFEAFF
TRBV5-1	-	TRBJ1-3	CASSPGGKSSGNTIYF
TRBV5-1	-	TRBJ2-5	CASSEYGGQPQETQYF
TRBV11-2	-	TRBJ2-1	CASSLNSGNLGEQFF
TRBV28	-	TRBJ2-5	CASRHRVETQYF
TRBV10-2	once	TRBJ2-3	CASSEWAPRTDTQYF
TRBV5-1	-	TRBJ1-1	CASGENPGQLNTEAFF
TRBV2	-	TRBJ1-2	CASTQGLNYGYTF
TRBV15	-	TRBJ1-6	CATSRAFDLGANSPLHF
TRBV19	-	TRBJ1-3	CASRDRGIGGNTIYF
TRBV4-2	-	TRBJ1-5	CASSPGGYSNQPQHF
TRBV7-3	-	TRBJ2-1	CASSSTGLAGPTYNEQFF
TRBV2	-	TRBJ2-2	CASREHRTTGELFF
TRBV19	-	TRBJ1-6	CASTKTGTEGSPLHF
TRBV6-6	-	TRBJ1-2	CASSYYRDRGGYGYTF
TRBV28	-	TRBJ2-3	CASSPGTSGAYTQYF
TRBV19	-	TRBJ1-2	CASSMRQGARGYTF
TRBV19	-	TRBJ2-1	CASKVGTGAYNEQFF
TRBV11-2	-	TRBJ1-6	CASSATGVYESYNSPLHF
TRBV30	-	TRBJ2-3	CAWRGAGATDTQYF
TRBV24-1	-	TRBJ2-3	CATSDPTGGEVNTQYF
TRBV9	-	TRBJ1-4	CASSEGQGNEKLFF
TRBV9	-	TRBJ2-7	CASSADRVSNEQYF
TRBV2	-	TRBJ1-2	CASSVDRFYGYTF
TRBV5-8	-	TRBJ1-5	CASSQWGGEANQPQHF
TRBV27	-	TRBJ1-2	CASSIRDSNYGYTF
TRBV28	-	TRBJ2-2	CASSSGTTRNTGELFF
TRBV10-3	-	TRBJ2-7	CAISELYEQYF
TRBV7-7	-	TRBJ2-1	CASSRKLRTGGDNEQFF
TRBV28	-	TRBJ1-6	CASSETTGYNSPLHF
TRBV2	-	TRBJ1-1	CASSDLYTEAFF
TRBV9	-	TRBJ2-7	CASTPSEPAYEQYF
TRBV5-1	-	TRBJ1-1	CASSLGAATEAFF